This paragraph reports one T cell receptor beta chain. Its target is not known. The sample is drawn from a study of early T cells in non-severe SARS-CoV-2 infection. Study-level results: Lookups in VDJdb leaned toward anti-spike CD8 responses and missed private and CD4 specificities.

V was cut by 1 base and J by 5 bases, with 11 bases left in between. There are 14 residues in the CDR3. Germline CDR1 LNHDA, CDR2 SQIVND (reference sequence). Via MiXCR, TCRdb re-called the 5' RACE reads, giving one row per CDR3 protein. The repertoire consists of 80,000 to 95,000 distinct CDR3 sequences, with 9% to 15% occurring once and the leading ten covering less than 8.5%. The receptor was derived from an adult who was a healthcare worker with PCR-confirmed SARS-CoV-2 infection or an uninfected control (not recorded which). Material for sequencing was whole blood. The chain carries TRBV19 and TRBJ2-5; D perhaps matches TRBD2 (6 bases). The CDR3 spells CASSIGPGRETQYF. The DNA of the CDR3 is TGTGCCAGTAGTATAGGCCCAGGGAGGGAGACCCAGTACTTC.